This TCR beta chain was documented in a study of B cell selection in AIRE deficiency. Unmatched junction bases numbered 2, after V lost 3 bases and J lost 5 bases. CDR1 KGHSH and CDR2 LQKENI come from the germline V gene. The CDR3 spans 14 residues. Note on this clone: Its antigen is unidentified.

General study findings and limits: About 30.6% of healthy-shared Treg sequences were found among patient Tconv cells.

Regulatory T cells were sorted as CD4+CD25hiCD127low/negative. Generated by immunoSEQ multiplex PCR, the TCRdb table keeps only in-frame clones and is missing some. The sample has tens of thousands of clones; roughly 91% are singletons. The sequenced sample was CD4+CD25+ Tregs sorted from PBMCs. The TCR originated in a human donor in good health. This rearrangement joins TRBV18 to TRBJ2-2, with TRBD1 matching over 8 bases. CDR3 coding DNA: TGTGCCAGCTCACCCTGGACAGGGACCGGGGAGCTGTTTTTT. This encodes CASSPWTGTGELFF.